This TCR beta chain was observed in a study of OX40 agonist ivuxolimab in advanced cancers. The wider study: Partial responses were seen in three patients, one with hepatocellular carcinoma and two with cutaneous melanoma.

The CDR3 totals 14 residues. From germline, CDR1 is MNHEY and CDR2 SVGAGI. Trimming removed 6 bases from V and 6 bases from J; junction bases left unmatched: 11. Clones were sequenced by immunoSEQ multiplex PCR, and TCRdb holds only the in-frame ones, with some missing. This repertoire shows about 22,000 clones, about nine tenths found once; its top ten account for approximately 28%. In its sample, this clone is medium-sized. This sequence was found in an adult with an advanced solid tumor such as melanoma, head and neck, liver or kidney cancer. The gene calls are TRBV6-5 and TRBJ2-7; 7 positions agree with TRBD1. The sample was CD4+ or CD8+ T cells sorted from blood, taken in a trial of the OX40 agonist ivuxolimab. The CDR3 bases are TGTGCCAGCAGAGCCGGACAGGAAGGCTCCGAGCAGTACTTC. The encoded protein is CASRAGQEGSEQYF.